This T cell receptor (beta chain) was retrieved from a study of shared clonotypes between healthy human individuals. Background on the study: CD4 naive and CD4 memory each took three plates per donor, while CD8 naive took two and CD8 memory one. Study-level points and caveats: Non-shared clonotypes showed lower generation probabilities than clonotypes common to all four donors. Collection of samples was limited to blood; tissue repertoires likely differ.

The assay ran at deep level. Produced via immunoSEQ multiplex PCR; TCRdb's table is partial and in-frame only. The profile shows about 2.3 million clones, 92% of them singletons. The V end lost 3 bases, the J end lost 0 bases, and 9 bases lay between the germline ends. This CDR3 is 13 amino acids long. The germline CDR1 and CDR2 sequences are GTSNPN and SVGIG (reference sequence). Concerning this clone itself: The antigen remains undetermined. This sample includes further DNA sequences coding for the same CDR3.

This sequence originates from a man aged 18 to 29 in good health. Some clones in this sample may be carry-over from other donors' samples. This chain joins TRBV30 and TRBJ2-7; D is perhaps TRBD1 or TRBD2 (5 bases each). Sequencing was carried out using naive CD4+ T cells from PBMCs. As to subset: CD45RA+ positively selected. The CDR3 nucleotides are TGTGCCTGGAGAAAGGGGAGCTCCTACGAGCAGTACTTC. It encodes CAWRKGSSYEQYF.